A single sample gave rise to the 18 T cell receptor beta chains below, sequenced in a study of human T cells and chemical hapten exposure. Time point indicated: patch test 3, about 24 weeks after DPC sensitization. Sample treatment: therapeutic diphenylcyclopropenone sensitization with weekly scalp DPC. TCRdb passed the RACE reads through MiXCR, listing each CDR3 protein once. The repertoire has 25,000 to 35,000 distinct CDR3 sequences, nearly 6% of them found once; the top ten carry 5.6%. The input for sequencing was whole blood, taken in connection with sensitization to the hapten diphenylcyclopropenone (DPC). The source is a man aged 25-45 years with alopecia areata. Some clones in this sample may be carry-over from other donors' samples.

This clonotype was seen many times. V is TRBV7-9 and J is TRBJ2-3; the D gene could be TRBD1 or TRBD2 (5 bases each). This CDR3 spans 12 amino acids. The germline CDR1 and CDR2 sequences are SEHNR and FQNEAQ (reference sequence). CDR3 sequence (DNA): TGTGTCGGGGCATGGGGAGCAGATACGCAGTATTTT. This translates into CVGAWGADTQYF.

This clonotype was seen repeatedly, ten times or more. As DNA, the CDR3 is TGCAGTGCTACCATCTTTTTTTCTGATACGCAGTATTTT. Its protein is CSATIFFSDTQYF. The V call is TRBV20-1, the J call TRBJ2-3; D gene unclear. CDR3 length equals 13 residues. Trimming removed 4 bases at V and 6 bases at J, with 14 bases between. The germline V gene has CDR1 DFQATT and CDR2 SNEGSKA (reference sequence).

There are many counts of this clonotype. This chain uses TRBV7-2 with TRBJ2-7; 8 bases align to TRBD2. V shed 1 base and J 4 bases; nucleotides not matched to a gene: 18. The CDR3 contains 19 residues. Germline CDR1 SGHTA, CDR2 FQGNSA. CDR3 in DNA: TGTGCCAGCAGCTTAGTGCCGGGGGGGCACGAGTACGAGCAGTACGAGCAGTACTTC. This translates into CASSLVPGGHEYEQYEQYF.

This clonotype was counted at least ten times. In DNA, the CDR3 is TGCAGCGTTGAGCGGGGAGCGTTGCCTTTCTTT. Its protein product is CSVERGALPFF. V is TRBV29-1 and J is TRBJ1-1; D unresolved. The V and J ends lost 3 bases and 12 bases respectively, with 14 bases between them. The CDR3 contains 11 residues. Germline V gives CDR1 SQVTM, CDR2 ANQGSEA.

This clonotype was detected ten times or more. J is TRBJ2-5 and V is TRBV14; the D gene is possibly TRBD1 (5 bases). The germline CDR1 and CDR2 sequences are SGHDN and FVKESK. V lost 1 base and J lost 5, with 11 bases in between. The CDR3 has 14 residues. CDR3 in DNA: TGTGCCAGCAGCCAAGTAGGGGATACCGAGACCCAGTACTTC. Amino acids: CASSQVGDTETQYF.

This clonotype was seen many times. The chain couples TRBV6-1 to TRBJ1-1; maybe TRBD1 (6 bases). Germline lookup yields CDR1 MNHNS and CDR2 SASEGT. V was clipped by 6 bases and J by 4 bases, with 15 bases between them. This CDR3 is built from 14 residues. CDR3 protein: CASSVTGGLTEAFF. In DNA, the CDR3 is TGTGCCAGCAGCGTTACTGGGGGGCTCACTGAAGCTTTCTTT.

This clonotype was counted many times. The rearrangement joins TRBV29-1 to TRBJ2-5; 10 positions match TRBD2. The CDR3 has 14 amino acids. Germline trimming cut 4 bases from V and 4 bases from J; bases unmatched to any gene: 6. Germline V CDR1 and CDR2: SQVTM, ANQGSEA. CDR3 sequence (DNA): TGCAGCGTTGGGGCTAGCGGGAGCCCAGAGACCCAGTACTTC. It yields the protein CSVGASGSPETQYF.

This clonotype was counted ten times or more. The CDR3 is CASSEGTGDTGELFF. CDR3 DNA: TGTGCCAGCAGTGAAGGGACAGGGGACACCGGGGAGCTGTTTTTT. The chain combines TRBV6-1 with TRBJ2-2; 9 nucleotides align to TRBD1. The V gene end was trimmed by 1 base and the J gene end by 3 bases; junction bases not matched to a gene: 0. The CDR3 has 15 amino acids. Germline CDR1 reads MNHNS; CDR2 reads SASEGT.

The rearrangement joins TRBV12-3 or TRBV12-4 to TRBJ2-7; D not resolved. V was pared by 5 bases and J by 7 bases, with 15 bases between. The length of the CDR3 is 13 residues. The CDR3 protein is CASSPNYGIEQYF. CDR3 DNA sequence: TGTGCCAGCAGTCCTAACTATGGAATTGAGCAGTACTTC.

This clonotype appeared many times. V usage is TRBV4-3 and J usage is TRBJ2-5, with D possibly being TRBD1 or TRBD2 (5 bases each). V gave up 0 bases and J gave up 4 bases, with 9 bases separating them. The CDR3 is made up of 14 amino acids. Germline V gives CDR1 LGHNA, CDR2 YSLEER. CDR3 sequence (DNA): TGCGCCAGCAGCCAAGATCCGGGGCCAGAGACCCAGTACTTC. It specifies CASSQDPGPETQYF.

This clonotype came up many times. This chain joins TRBV7-8 and TRBJ2-2; TRBD1 agrees at 7 bases. Germline V gene lookup returns CDR1 SGHVS and CDR2 FQNEAQ. This CDR3 region has 15 residues. V was clipped by 2 bases and J by 4 bases; unmatched bases: 4. The CDR3, as DNA: TGTGCCAGCAGCTTAAGGGACAGTTCCACCGGGGAGCTGTTTTTT. Its translation: CASSLRDSSTGELFF.

The chain links TRBV12-3 or TRBV12-4 to TRBJ1-5; TRBD1 matches at 7 bases. The CDR3 covers 17 residues. The junction had 13 bases not matched to a gene; V was cut back by 8 bases and J by 0 bases. The CDR3 DNA is TGTGCCAGCGGGGGGGGGACAGCTATTAATAGCAATCAGCCCCAGCATTTT. Protein sequence: CASGGGTAINSNQPQHF.

This clonotype came up many times. The genes are TRBV27 and TRBJ2-7; 9 positions agree with TRBD1. Germline V gives CDR1 MNHEY, CDR2 SMNVEV (reference sequence). V was clipped by 4 bases and J by 5 bases; unmatched bases: 18. The CDR3 totals 18 residues. The CDR3, as DNA: TGTGCCAGCAGTTCAGTGGACAGGGGCCTCGGGGACGAGGACGAGCAGTACTTC. Amino acid sequence: CASSSVDRGLGDEDEQYF.

The sample holds a few counts of this clonotype. V gene TRBV4-1 combines with J gene TRBJ2-5; TRBD2 might be the D (6 bases). The V end was cut by 0 bases, the J end by 5 bases, with 13 bases between. The germline gives CDR1 MGHRA, CDR2 YSYEKL. The CDR3 has 15 residues. CDR3 sequence reads: CASSQDAGWKETQYF. CDR3 bases: TGCGCCAGCAGCCAAGATGCGGGGTGGAAGGAGACCCAGTACTTC.

This clonotype was recorded many times. The genes are TRBV6-6 and TRBJ2-5, with D possibly matching TRBD1 (6 bases). V dropped 2 bases and J dropped 1 base, with 8 bases sitting between them. CDR1 MNHNY and CDR2 SVGAGI come from the germline V gene (reference sequence). The CDR3 length is 14 residues. The CDR3 region is CASSYPDSQETQYF. CDR3 DNA sequence: TGTGCCAGCAGTTACCCGGACAGCCAAGAGACCCAGTACTTC.

By sample fraction, this clonotype is medium-sized. This chain connects TRBV11-2 to TRBJ2-3, with 8 bases fitting TRBD2. The CDR3 covers 15 residues. Germline CDR1 SGHAT, CDR2 FQNNGV. After removal of 1 base from V and 5 bases from J, the junction contained 5 bases not matched to a gene. The CDR3 sequence: CASSLAGGPGDTQYF. The CDR3 nucleotides read TGTGCCAGCAGCTTAGCGGGAGGGCCGGGAGATACGCAGTATTTT.

Notes on this clonotype: With a much larger clone just one base away, this may be a read error. This chain links TRBV2 with TRBJ2-7, with TRBD2 matching over 7 bases. The CDR3 spans 15 residues. CDR1 and CDR2 (germline): SNHLY, FYNNEI. Losses at the gene ends were 4 bases for V and 0 bases for J; bases not matched to a gene: 6. CDR3 nucleotide sequence: TGTGCCAGCAGTGCAGCGGGATCCCGCTCCTACGAGCAGTACTTC. Protein sequence: CASSAAGSRSYEQYF.

This clonotype was seen many times. The chain employs TRBV19 and TRBJ2-2; TRBD2 agrees at 7 bases. Germline CDR1 and CDR2: LNHDA and SQIVND (reference sequence). The CDR3 is 17 residues long. Trimming at V came to 1 base and at J to 2 bases, leaving 7 bases not matched to a gene. The DNA of the CDR3 is TGTGCCAGTAGTATAGGCAGCGGGGCCTTTAACACCGGGGAGCTGTTTTTT. It translates to CASSIGSGAFNTGELFF.